This TCR beta chain was captured by sequencing in a study of blood T cells in healthy people across ages. Donors were healthy Caucasian individuals from Russia aged roughly 6 to 95. V lost 4 bases and J 3 bases, leaving 22 bases between the germline ends. CDR1 is SGHRS and CDR2 is YFSETQ in the germline V gene. This CDR3 comprises 17 residues. Sample-barcoded 5' priming and a J-beta primer mix drove a second PCR of roughly 7 to 11 cycles. In TCRdb, the 5' RACE reads were re-called with MiXCR into one record per CDR3 protein. The sample includes more than 700,000 distinct CDR3 sequences, about 42% of them seen just once.

The V gene is TRBV5-1, the J gene TRBJ2-5; a weak D match, TRBD1 (6 bases). This sequence originates from an elderly man in good health. Specimen: blood. CDR3: CASSASRDTAHKETQYF. The CDR3 DNA reads as TGCGCCAGCAGCGCCAGTCGGGACACAGCACATAAAGAGACCCAGTACTTC.